The 14 T cell receptor beta chains in this list originate from one sample, sequenced in a study of shared clonotypes between healthy human individuals. Clones were read by immunoSEQ multiplex PCR, and TCRdb kept only the in-frame ones, dropping some. The table records about 2.3 million clones, 85% to 95% of them present only once. Source material: naive CD4+ T cells from PBMCs. Subset given: CD45RA+ positively selected. Receptors were obtained from a man younger than 30 in good health. Some clones in this sample may be carry-over from other donors' samples.

This chain uses TRBV5-4 with TRBJ2-7; TRBD2 matches 11 bases. CDR1 and CDR2 (germline): SGHNT, YYREEE (reference sequence). Trimming cost V 3 bases and J 2 bases; bases outside gene matches: 4. The CDR3 contains 15 residues. In nucleotides, the CDR3 is TGTGCCAGCAGCTACCCGGGACTAGCGGCCTACGAGCAGTACTTC. Amino acids: CASSYPGLAAYEQYF. Looking up the rest from reference TRBV5-4 and TRBJ2-7 gives the full variable domain: ETGVTQSPTHLIKTRGQQVTLRCSSQSGHNTVSWYQQALGQGPQFIFQYYREEENGRGNFPPRFSGLQFPNYSSELNVNALELDDSALYLCASSYPGLAAYEQYFGPGTRLTVT.

The gene calls are TRBV30 and TRBJ2-1, with 10 bases aligning to TRBD2. This CDR3 contains 15 residues. V was clipped by 3 bases and J by 3 bases; unmatched bases: 5. CDR1 GTSNPN and CDR2 SVGIG come from the germline V gene (reference sequence). Here the CDR3 DNA reads TGTGCCTGGAGCCTACTAGCGGGACTCTACAATGAGCAGTTCTTC. Its protein product is CAWSLLAGLYNEQFF.

The chain carries TRBV5-1 and TRBJ2-7, with TRBD2 matching over 10 bases. The CDR3 totals 14 residues. CDR1 and CDR2 (germline): SGHRS, YFSETQ. The V gene end was trimmed by 2 bases and the J gene end by 7 bases; junction bases not matched to a gene: 6. The CDR3 loop reads CASSFLAGVGEQYF. CDR3 sequence (DNA): TGCGCCAGCAGCTTTCTAGCGGGAGTGGGAGAGCAGTACTTC.

The V gene is TRBV28, the J gene TRBJ1-5; perhaps TRBD1 as D (5 bases). The germline V and J ends were trimmed by 1 base and 0 bases, with 28 bases remaining between them. The CDR3 is made up of 22 amino acids. Germline loops: CDR1 MDHEN, CDR2 SYDVKM. CDR3 residues: CASSLFLVSLGTEDNSNQPQHF. In DNA, the CDR3 is TGTGCCAGCAGTTTATTTCTAGTTAGTCTGGGGACGGAGGACAATAGCAATCAGCCCCAGCATTTT. The full variable domain, rest sourced from reference TRBV28 and TRBJ1-5, is DVKVTQSSRYLVKRTGEKVFLECVQDMDHENMFWYRQDPGLGLRLIYFSYDVKMKEKGDIPEGYSVSREKKERFSLILESASTNQTSMYLCASSLFLVSLGTEDNSNQPQHFGDGTRLSIL.

This chain uses TRBV19 with TRBJ2-1; TRBD2 matches at 11 bases. CDR1 and CDR2 (germline): LNHDA, SQIVND (reference sequence). CDR3 length: 15 residues. Trimming at V came to 5 bases and at J to 8 bases, leaving 8 bases not matched to a gene. This chain's CDR3 is CASSRLAGGSYEQFF. CDR3 DNA sequence: TGTGCCAGTAGTCGATTAGCGGGAGGGTCCTATGAGCAGTTCTTC.

The chain links TRBV28 to TRBJ2-1; TRBD2 matches 8 bases. J lost 7 bases, V lost 8 bases, and 10 bases had no gene match. The germline V gene encodes CDR1 MDHEN and CDR2 SYDVKM. There are 14 residues in the CDR3. The CDR3 nucleotides read TGTGCCAGCGACATGAGCGGGAGCGGTAATGAGCAGTTCTTC. Translation: CASDMSGSGNEQFF.

The chain's CDR3 is CASSLRPSSYNEQFF. The CDR3 nucleotides are TGTGCCAGCAGCTTAAGGCCAAGCTCCTACAATGAGCAGTTCTTC. The genes are TRBV7-3 and TRBJ2-1; no definite D call. Germline V gene data show CDR1 as SGHTA and CDR2 as FQGTGA. The CDR3 runs to 15 residues. V lost 1 base, J lost 0 bases, and 7 bases lay in between.

This chain links TRBV29-1 with TRBJ2-1, with TRBD2 identical over 7 bases. The CDR3 runs to 16 residues. The trim removed 0 bases at V and 6 bases at J, leaving 11 bases unmatched. Germline V gives CDR1 SQVTM, CDR2 ANQGSEA. The CDR3 coding sequence is TGCAGCGTTGAAGATGTAGGAGGGAGGGCCCTCAATGAGCAGTTCTTC. As protein: CSVEDVGGRALNEQFF.

V is TRBV5-1 and J is TRBJ1-3, with D unclear. Germline V CDR1 and CDR2: SGHRS, YFSETQ. CDR3 length: 15 residues. V was clipped by 4 bases and J by 6 bases, with 17 bases between them. CDR3 protein: CASSGGSTSENTIYF. The CDR3 bases are TGCGCCAGCAGCGGCGGCTCAACGTCGGAAAACACCATATATTTT.

Turning to this clone: At one of its ends the junction is not consistent with the germline gene, which may arise from a read error. The chain employs TRBV7-3 and TRBJ2-5; D is unresolved. Germline V gene sequence: CDR1 SGHTA, CDR2 FQGTGA. This CDR3 comprises 12 residues. The CDR3 nucleotides read TGTGCCAGCAGCTTCTCGACGGAGCCCCCGCACTTC. This translates into CASSFSTEPPHF. Looking up the rest from reference TRBV7-3 and TRBJ2-5 gives the full variable domain: GAGVSQTPSNKVTEKGKYVELRCDPISGHTALYWYRQSLGQGPEFLIYFQGTGAADDSGLPNDRFFAVRPEGSVSTLKIQRTERGDSAVYLCASSFSTEPPHFGPGTRLLVL.

The rearrangement uses TRBV9 and TRBJ1-3; D may be TRBD1 (6 bases). CDR3 size: 15 residues. CDR1 SGDLS and CDR2 YYNGEE come from the germline V gene. V was trimmed by 0 bases and J by 3 bases, leaving 10 bases between them. The CDR3 DNA is TGTGCCAGCAGCGTAGGTAACAGGGATGGAAACACCATATATTTT. It codes for CASSVGNRDGNTIYF.

The chain combines TRBV6-5 with TRBJ2-2; D uncertain. Germline lookup yields CDR1 MNHEY and CDR2 SVGAGI. Trimming took 2 bases from V and 6 from J, leaving 10 bases between them. This CDR3 contains 14 residues. The CDR3 loop is CASSYPNHPGELFF. CDR3 nucleotide sequence: TGTGCCAGCAGTTACCCCAACCATCCCGGGGAGCTGTTTTTT.

Worth noting for this clone: The identical CDR3 is also encoded by other nucleotide sequences in the sample. V is TRBV28 and J is TRBJ2-5; 9 positions agree with TRBD1. CDR1 is MDHEN and CDR2 is SYDVKM in the germline V gene. This CDR3 spans 16 amino acids. V was pared by 2 bases and J by 4 bases, with 8 bases of the junction left unmatched. Here the CDR3 DNA reads TGTGCCAGCAGTTTACTCCGTGACAGGGGGAGAGAGACCCAGTACTTC. Protein sequence: CASSLLRDRGRETQYF.

The V gene is TRBV6-1, the J gene TRBJ2-5, with D possibly TRBD2 on 6 matching bases. CDR3 length: 15 amino acids. With 7 bases removed from V and 5 bases from J, the gap between germline ends came to 20 bases. Germline V gene data show CDR1 as MNHNS and CDR2 as SASEGT. CDR3 DNA: TGTGCCAGCACGGCCGGGAGCCCTAGGAAGGAGACCCAGTACTTC. Its translation: CASTAGSPRKETQYF.